This TCR beta chain was sequenced in a study of OX40 agonist ivuxolimab in advanced cancers. Study details: Dose-escalation patients suffered from hepatocellular carcinoma, melanoma, renal cell or head and neck cancer.

Baseline was the first blood sampling point, followed by cycle 4 day 1 and cycle 7 day 1. The repertoire was sequenced with immunoSEQ multiplex PCR; TCRdb's copy has only in-frame clones and lacks some. The sample has tens of thousands of clones; 80% to 85% are singletons. Study findings and constraints: On average, CD8+ T cells had more expanded clones than CD4+. Partial responders at 0.1-3.0 mg/kg had among the lowest clonal expansion.

In regard to this clone: The antigen remains unidentified.

The TCR sequence derives from an adult with an advanced solid tumor such as melanoma, head and neck, liver or kidney cancer. The sample was CD4+ or CD8+ T cells sorted from blood, taken in a trial of the OX40 agonist ivuxolimab.

Here the CDR3 reads CASTEWGETDTQYF. CDR3 nucleotide sequence: TGTGCCAGCACCGAGTGGGGGGAAACAGATACGCAGTATTTT. This sequence joins TRBV6-6 and TRBJ2-3; weak D call: TRBD2 (6 bases). CDR1 is MNHNY, CDR2 SVGAGI, per germline (reference sequence). Trimming pared 7 bases from V and 3 bases from J, leaving 14 bases between. The CDR3 is 14 residues long.